The entry below describes one T cell receptor (beta chain). No antigen is known for it. The iRepertoire nested amplicon-rescue multiplex PCR amplified TCR alpha and beta CDR3s from RNA. Tissue mRNA or PBMC total RNA, roughly 90-400 ng, went into one-step reverse transcription and amplification. From the multiplex PCR reads, TCRdb called clonotypes with MiXCR, one entry per CDR3 protein. The sample shows some 4,200 distinct CDR3 sequences, roughly a quarter of them seen only once. CDR1 SQVTM and CDR2 ANQGSEA come from the germline V gene. There are 11 residues in the CDR3. Trimming shortened V by 7 bases and J by 2 bases, and 8 bases separated the two germline ends. These data belong to a study of glioma-infiltrating T cells. Notes on the study in general: Tissue-blood divergence was below expectation in non-neoplastic patients, above in gliomas. Very few CDR3 sequences were shared between tissue and blood.

Sequenced: glioma tissue, nonneoplastic brain tissue, or PBMCs (not recorded which). This receptor was obtained from a human donor with low-grade glioma or glioblastoma, undergoing nonglioma brain surgery, or in good health (not recorded which). This rearrangement joins TRBV29-1 to TRBJ2-5; no clear D gene. The CDR3 protein is CSAGQQETQYF. As DNA, the CDR3 is TGCAGCGCCGGTCAGCAAGAGACCCAGTACTTC.